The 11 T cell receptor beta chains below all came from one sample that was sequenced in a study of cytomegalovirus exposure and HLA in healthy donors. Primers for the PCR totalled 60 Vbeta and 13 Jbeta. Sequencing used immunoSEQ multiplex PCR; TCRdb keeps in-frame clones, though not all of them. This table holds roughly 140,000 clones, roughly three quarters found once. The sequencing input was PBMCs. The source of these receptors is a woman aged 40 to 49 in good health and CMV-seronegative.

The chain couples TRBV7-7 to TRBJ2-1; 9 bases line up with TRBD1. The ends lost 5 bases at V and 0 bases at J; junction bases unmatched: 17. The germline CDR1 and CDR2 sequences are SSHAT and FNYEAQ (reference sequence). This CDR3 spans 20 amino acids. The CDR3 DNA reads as TGTGCCAGCAGCCCGATGGACAGGGGTGCCCTTAGCGACTCCTACAATGAGCAGTTCTTC. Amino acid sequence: CASSPMDRGALSDSYNEQFF.

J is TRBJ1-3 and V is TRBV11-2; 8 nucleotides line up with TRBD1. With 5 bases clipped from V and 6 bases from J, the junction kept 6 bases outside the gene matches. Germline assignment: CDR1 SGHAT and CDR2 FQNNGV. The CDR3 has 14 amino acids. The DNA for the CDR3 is TGTGCCAGCAGCGTTGGACAGGGAGTAAACACCATATATTTT. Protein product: CASSVGQGVNTIYF.

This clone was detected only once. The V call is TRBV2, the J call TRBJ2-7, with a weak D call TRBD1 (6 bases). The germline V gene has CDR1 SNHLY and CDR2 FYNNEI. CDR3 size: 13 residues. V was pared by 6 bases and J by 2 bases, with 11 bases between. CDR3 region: CASRQGPAYEQYF. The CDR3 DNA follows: TGTGCCAGCAGACAGGGTCCAGCCTACGAGCAGTACTTC.

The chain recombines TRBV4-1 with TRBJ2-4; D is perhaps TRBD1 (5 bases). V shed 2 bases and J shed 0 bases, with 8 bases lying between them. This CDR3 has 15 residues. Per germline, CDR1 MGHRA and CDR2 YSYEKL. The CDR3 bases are TGCGCCAGCAGCCAACAGGGTTTAGCCAAAAACATTCAGTACTTC. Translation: CASSQQGLAKNIQYF.

Here the CDR3 reads CASGRGADGTYEQYF. CDR3 bases: TGTGCCAGCGGGAGGGGTGCCGACGGAACCTACGAGCAGTACTTC. V gene TRBV6-6 combines with J gene TRBJ2-7, with 7 positions matching TRBD2. This CDR3 has 15 amino acids. Germline V gene sequence: CDR1 MNHNY, CDR2 SVGAGI (reference sequence). The ends lost 8 bases at V and 2 bases at J; junction bases unmatched: 12.

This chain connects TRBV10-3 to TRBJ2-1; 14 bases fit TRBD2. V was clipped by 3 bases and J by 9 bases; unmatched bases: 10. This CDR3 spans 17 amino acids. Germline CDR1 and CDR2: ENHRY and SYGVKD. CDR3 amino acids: CAISDSRLAGGRGEQFF. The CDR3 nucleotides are TGTGCCATCAGTGACTCCCGACTAGCGGGAGGGCGAGGTGAGCAGTTCTTC.

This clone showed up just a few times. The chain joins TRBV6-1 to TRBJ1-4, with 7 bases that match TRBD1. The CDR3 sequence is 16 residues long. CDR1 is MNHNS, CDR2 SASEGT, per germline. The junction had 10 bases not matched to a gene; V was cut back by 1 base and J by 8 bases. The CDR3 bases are TGTGCCAGCAGTGAAGTACCGGGACAGAGAGTCGAAAAACTGTTTTTT. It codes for CASSEVPGQRVEKLFF.

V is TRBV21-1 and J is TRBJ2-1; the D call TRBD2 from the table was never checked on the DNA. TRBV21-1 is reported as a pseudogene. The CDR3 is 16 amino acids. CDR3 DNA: TGTGCCAGCAGACGATTTAGCGGGAGGGTCTACAATGAGCAGTTCTTC. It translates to CASRRFSGRVYNEQFF.

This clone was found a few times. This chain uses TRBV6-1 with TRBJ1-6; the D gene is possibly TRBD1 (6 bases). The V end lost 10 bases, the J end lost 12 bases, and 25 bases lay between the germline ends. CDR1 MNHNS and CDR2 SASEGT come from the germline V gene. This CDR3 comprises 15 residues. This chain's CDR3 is CATPSPGQPNGPLHF. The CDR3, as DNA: TGTGCCACCCCAAGTCCGGGACAACCGAACGGACCCCTCCACTTT.

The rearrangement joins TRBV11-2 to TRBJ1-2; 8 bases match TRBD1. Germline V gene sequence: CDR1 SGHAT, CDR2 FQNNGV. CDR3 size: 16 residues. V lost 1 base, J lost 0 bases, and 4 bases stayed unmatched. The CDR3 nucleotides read TGTGCCAGCAGCTTAGTGCCGACAGGGGCTAACTATGGCTACACCTTC. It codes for CASSLVPTGANYGYTF.

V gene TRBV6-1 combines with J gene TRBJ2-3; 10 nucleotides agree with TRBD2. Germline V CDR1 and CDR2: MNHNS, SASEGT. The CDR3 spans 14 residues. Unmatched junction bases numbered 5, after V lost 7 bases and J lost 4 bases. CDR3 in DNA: TGTGCCAGCACCCCTAGCGGGGGCCCAGATACGCAGTATTTT. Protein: CASTPSGGPDTQYF.